This record covers a single TCR beta chain. The data belong to a study of T cell changes during pregnancy in multiple sclerosis. V was trimmed by 0 bases and J by 3 bases, leaving 10 bases between them. The CDR3 has 16 residues. Germline V lookup: CDR1 SGDLS, CDR2 YYNGEE. The protocol was immunoSEQ multiplex PCR, while the TCRdb copy is restricted to in-frame clones and leaves out a portion. The sample lists 45,000 to 60,000 clones, more than 90% seen once, with roughly 1.1% in the top ten. This rearrangement joins TRBV9 to TRBJ1-6; D gene unclear. The TCR originated in a female donor in good health, enrolled as a control in a pregnancy study. The specimen comprised peripheral blood, sampled after pregnancy. As DNA, the CDR3 is TGTGCCAGCAGCGTAGGAGGAGGCCTCTATAATTCACCCCTCCACTTT. Its translation: CASSVGGGLYNSPLHF.